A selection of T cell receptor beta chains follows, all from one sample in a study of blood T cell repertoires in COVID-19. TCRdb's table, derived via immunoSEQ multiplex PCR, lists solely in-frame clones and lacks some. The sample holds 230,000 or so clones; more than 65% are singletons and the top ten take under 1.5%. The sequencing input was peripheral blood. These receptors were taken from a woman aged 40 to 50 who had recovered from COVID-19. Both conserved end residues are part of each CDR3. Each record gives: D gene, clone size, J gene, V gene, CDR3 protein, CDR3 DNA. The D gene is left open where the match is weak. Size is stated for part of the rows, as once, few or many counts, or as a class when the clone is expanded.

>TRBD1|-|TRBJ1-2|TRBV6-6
CASSQRTGGDGYTF
TGTGCCAGCAGTCAACGGACAGGGGGTGATGGCTACACCTTC
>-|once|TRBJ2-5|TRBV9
CASSVGTLQETQYF
TGTGCCAGCAGCGTAGGGACTCTCCAAGAGACCCAGTACTTC
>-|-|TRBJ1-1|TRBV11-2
CASSFAWTAPGGTEAFF
TGTGCCAGCAGCTTTGCCTGGACGGCTCCAGGAGGGACTGAAGCTTTCTTT
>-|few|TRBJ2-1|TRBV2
CASSTVRTYNEQFF
TGTGCCAGCAGTACGGTCCGAACCTACAATGAGCAGTTCTTC
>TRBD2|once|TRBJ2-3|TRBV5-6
CASQLAGLTDTQYF
TGTGCCAGCCAATTAGCGGGACTCACAGATACGCAGTATTTT
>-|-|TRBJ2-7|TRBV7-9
CASSLPRGSYEQYF
TGTGCCAGCAGCCTGCCCAGGGGTAGCTACGAGCAGTACTTC
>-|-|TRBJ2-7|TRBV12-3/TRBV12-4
CASSFKTSEQYF
TGTGCCAGCAGTTTCAAGACTTCGGAGCAGTACTTC
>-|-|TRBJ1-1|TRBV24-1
CATSDPRTEPEAFF
TGTGCCACCAGTGACCCCCGGACAGAACCTGAAGCTTTCTTT
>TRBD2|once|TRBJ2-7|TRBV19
CASSPGGGAYEQYF
TGTGCCAGTAGTCCTGGCGGGGGGGCCTACGAGCAGTACTTC
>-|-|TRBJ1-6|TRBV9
CASSPGGWGNSPLHF
TGTGCCAGCAGCCCAGGAGGCTGGGGTAATTCACCCCTCCACTTT
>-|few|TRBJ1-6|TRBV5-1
CASRTAYRGSPLHF
TGCGCCAGCCGAACGGCCTACCGGGGATCACCCCTCCACTTT
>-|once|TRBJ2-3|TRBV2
CASSVSSVDTQYF
TGTGCCAGCAGTGTGAGTAGCGTAGATACGCAGTATTTT
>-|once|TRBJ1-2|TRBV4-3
CASSQTDRYTGGYTF
TGCGCCAGCAGCCAAACAGACCGCTATACGGGGGGCTACACCTTC
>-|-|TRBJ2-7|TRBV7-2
CASSLKVVGQGLYEQYF
TGTGCCAGCAGCTTAAAAGTGGTCGGGCAGGGGTTATACGAGCAGTACTTC
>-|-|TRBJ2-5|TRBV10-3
CAISESFDGGSGETQYF
TGTGCCATCAGTGAGTCTTTCGATGGGGGCTCTGGGGAGACCCAGTACTTC
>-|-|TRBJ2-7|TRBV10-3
CASDDGDSTYEQYF
TGTGCCAGCGACGACGGAGACAGTACCTACGAGCAGTACTTC
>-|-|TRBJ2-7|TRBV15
CATSRDYQGGYEQYF
TGTGCCACCAGCAGAGACTACCAGGGAGGCTACGAGCAGTACTTC
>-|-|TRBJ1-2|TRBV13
CASSFRTGNYGYTF
TGTGCCAGCAGCTTTCGCACAGGGAACTATGGCTACACCTTC
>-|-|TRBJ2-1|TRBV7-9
CASSFRQGSINEQFF
TGTGCCAGCAGCTTCAGGCAGGGGTCAATCAATGAGCAGTTCTTC
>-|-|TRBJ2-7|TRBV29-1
CSVGQSYEQYF
TGCAGCGTTGGTCAGTCCTACGAGCAGTACTTC
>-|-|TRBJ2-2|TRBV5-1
CASSFGGVGELFF
TGCGCCAGCAGCTTCGGAGGAGTTGGGGAGCTGTTTTTT
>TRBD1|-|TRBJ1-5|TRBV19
CATSRGDGNQPQHF
TGTGCCACCAGCAGGGGGGACGGCAATCAGCCCCAGCATTTT